Listed below are T cell receptor beta chains from one sample, sequenced in a study of shared clonotypes between healthy human individuals. TCRdb keeps only in-frame clones here, not all; method: immunoSEQ multiplex PCR. The table has fewer than 1.8 million clones, 98% seen once. Sequenced sample: naive CD4+ T cells sorted from blood. These receptors were collected from a man younger than 40 in good health. Each CDR3 is given with its conserved first and last residue. A D gene is named only where the DNA matches it firmly. Clone sizes are given selectively: once, few, many, or a class where the clone is expanded.

cdr3_nt cdr3_aa clone_size d_call j_call v_call cdr3_length
TGCAGTGCTGGGACGGAAGAGACCCAGTACTTC CSAGTEETQYF NA NA TRBJ2-5 TRBV20-1 11
TGTGCCAGTAGAAGACAGGGGGCCGGCCAAGAGACCCAGTACTTC CASRRQGAGQETQYF NA TRBD1 TRBJ2-5 TRBV19 15
TGCAGTTCCTACTCTGGGGCCAACGTCCTGACTTTC CSSYSGANVLTF NA NA TRBJ2-6 TRBV29-1 12
TGCGCCAGCGCCCCCGACAGGGGCGAGTACTATGGCTACACCTTC CASAPDRGEYYGYTF NA TRBD1 TRBJ1-2 TRBV5-1 15
TGCGCCAGCAGCTTGTCGATGGCCGTCGAGGGGGATAAAGAGACCCAGTACTTC CASSLSMAVEGDKETQYF once NA TRBJ2-5 TRBV5-1 18
TGTGCCAGCAGTTACTCGAGGGGTGGCCAGCATTTT CASSYSRGGQHF NA NA TRBJ1-5 TRBV6-5 12
TGTGCCAGCAGTTTAGTAGGGGGAGGTAATGAAAAACTGTTTTTT CASSLVGGGNEKLFF NA NA TRBJ1-4 TRBV28 15
TGTGCCAGCAGCTTAGCAGCGGGGGCGGTCTATGAGCAGTTCTTC CASSLAAGAVYEQFF NA TRBD2 TRBJ2-1 TRBV7-2 15
TGTGCCAGCAGTTATACAGGGGCGCTTTTGATGGGGGAGCTGTTTTTT CASSYTGALLMGELFF NA TRBD1 TRBJ2-2 TRBV6-6 16
TGTGCCAGAATCGACAGGGGAAGCAATCAGCCCCAGCATTTT CARIDRGSNQPQHF NA TRBD1 TRBJ1-5 TRBV2 14
TGTGCCAGCAGCGCTTCCGGGACAGTCAATCAGCCCCAGCATTTT CASSASGTVNQPQHF NA TRBD1 TRBJ1-5 TRBV5-5 15
TGTGCCAGCAGTAGACAGGGGGCGGGATACGAGCAGTACTTC CASSRQGAGYEQYF NA TRBD1 TRBJ2-7 TRBV2 14
TGTGCCAGCAGCTGGAAGGGCAGGGTTCCCTACAATGAGCAGTTCTTC CASSWKGRVPYNEQFF once NA TRBJ2-1 TRBV5-8 16
TGTGCCAGCAGGTCAGGGGGGAATGAGCAGTTCTTC CASRSGGNEQFF NA NA TRBJ2-1 TRBV7-6 12
TGTGCCAGCAGCTTGAAAGTTATGCAGGGGGCGTCGGAAGCTTTCTTT CASSLKVMQGASEAFF NA TRBD1 TRBJ1-1 TRBV5-4 16
TGTGCCACCAGCAACAGCGGGGGCAATGAGCAGTTCTTC CATSNSGGNEQFF NA TRBD2 TRBJ2-1 TRBV15 13
TGTGCCAGCTCACCACGGCAGGGCTACGAGCAGTACTTC CASSPRQGYEQYF NA NA TRBJ2-7 TRBV18 13
TGTGCCAGCAGCTTAGGCGGAGGGAACCCCTACGAGCAGTACTTC CASSLGGGNPYEQYF NA NA TRBJ2-7 TRBV11-3 15
TGTGCCAGCAGCCGGAGAAATACGCAGTATTTT CASSRRNTQYF NA NA TRBJ2-3 TRBV28 11
TGTGCCAGCAGTTTCCACAGGGATCGTCCTCTTTACGAGCAGTACTTC CASSFHRDRPLYEQYF once NA TRBJ2-7 TRBV28 16
TGTGCCAGCTCACCTCTTCCGGGACAGGGGCACTCCTACGAGCAGTACTTC CASSPLPGQGHSYEQYF once TRBD1 TRBJ2-7 TRBV18 17
TGTGCCAGCAGCTCCCCCAGGGAACACAGAACCAACGAGCAGTACTTC CASSSPREHRTNEQYF NA NA TRBJ2-7 TRBV11-3 16
TGCAGCGTTGAACTTTGGGGCTCCTACAATGAGCAGTTCTTC CSVELWGSYNEQFF NA NA TRBJ2-1 TRBV29-1 14
TGCGCCAGCGGGACCCCGGGGCTAGCGGGAGCAGGCAATGAGCAGTTCTTC CASGTPGLAGAGNEQFF NA TRBD2 TRBJ2-1 TRBV5-1 17
TGTGCCAGCAGTCGGCTAGCGGGAGGCCCAGATACGCAGTATTTT CASSRLAGGPDTQYF NA TRBD2 TRBJ2-3 TRBV2 15
TGTGCCAGCTCGGGACAGGGCGGCTATGGCTACACCTTC CASSGQGGYGYTF NA TRBD1 TRBJ1-2 TRBV2 13
TGTGCCAGCAGTTTGGCGGATAGCTCCTACAATGAGCAGTTCTTC CASSLADSSYNEQFF NA NA TRBJ2-1 TRBV27 15
TGTGCCAGCAGTGAAGCGTTACCCCCCTACGAGCAGTACTTC CASSEALPPYEQYF NA NA TRBJ2-7 TRBV2 14
TGCGCCAGCAGCTTGGGTGCAGGGAGCTCCTACAATGAGCAGTTCTTC CASSLGAGSSYNEQFF NA NA TRBJ2-1 TRBV5-1 16
TGTGCCAGCACTGGACTAGCGGGGCTAACCTACGAGCAGTACTTC CASTGLAGLTYEQYF NA TRBD2 TRBJ2-7 TRBV5-4 15
TGTGCCAGCGGGACGGGACAGGGGATTCAGCCCCAGCATTTT CASGTGQGIQPQHF NA TRBD1 TRBJ1-5 TRBV5-6 14
TGTGCCAGCTCACCCCTTACGGGAGCTGAAGCTTTCTTT CASSPLTGAEAFF NA NA TRBJ1-1 TRBV18 13
TGTGCCAGTGGTCGGTCCCACAATGAGCAGTTCTTC CASGRSHNEQFF NA NA TRBJ2-1 TRBV7-2 12
TGTGCCAGCAGCAAGACAGAGGGAGCAGAGACCCAGTACTTC CASSKTEGAETQYF NA NA TRBJ2-5 TRBV5-4 14
TGTGCCAGCAGCCCTCCGGGACAGGGTGCCAACTATGGCTACACCTTC CASSPPGQGANYGYTF NA TRBD1 TRBJ1-2 TRBV28 16
TGTGCCAGCAGCCCGTCTAGCGTGGAGACCCAGTACTTC CASSPSSVETQYF NA NA TRBJ2-5 TRBV11-2 13
TGTGCCAGCAGCCCCCGGGACACCTCACCTAACTATGGCTACACCTTC CASSPRDTSPNYGYTF NA NA TRBJ1-2 TRBV7-8 16
TGTGCCAGCAGCTCCGGGACTAGCGGAACTACCGGGGAGCTGTTTTTT CASSSGTSGTTGELFF NA TRBD2 TRBJ2-2 TRBV7-3 16
TGTGCCAGCAGCTCAATCGGCCAGGGATCCACAGATACGCAGTATTTT CASSSIGQGSTDTQYF NA NA TRBJ2-3 TRBV7-3 16
TGCGCCAGCAGCCAAGGTGCTCGCGGGAGAGGGACCGGGGAGCTGTTTTTT CASSQGARGRGTGELFF NA TRBD2 TRBJ2-2 TRBV4-3 17
TGTGCCAGCAGCCAATGGTTGGGACAACGGAACACTGAAGCTTTCTTT CASSQWLGQRNTEAFF NA NA TRBJ1-1 TRBV4-2 16
TGTGCCAGTACTAGGGCAGCCAGCTCCTACGAGCAGTACTTC CASTRAASSYEQYF NA NA TRBJ2-7 TRBV2 14
TGTGCCAGCAGCTTAGGCCTCTTCCTGTCTGAAGCTTTCTTT CASSLGLFLSEAFF NA NA TRBJ1-1 TRBV7-2 14
TGCGCCAGCAGCTTGGCCCTGACTAGCGGGAGGGCCGCCTACAATGAGCAGTTCTTC CASSLALTSGRAAYNEQFF NA TRBD2 TRBJ2-1 TRBV5-1 19
TGTGCCAGCAGCCTCGGGACAGACCGCTCTGGAAACACCATATATTTT CASSLGTDRSGNTIYF NA TRBD1 TRBJ1-3 TRBV11-1 16
TGCGCCAGCAGCCGATTCTCCGGACTAGCGGGAGTAGATGAGCAGTTCTTC CASSRFSGLAGVDEQFF NA TRBD2 TRBJ2-1 TRBV4-3 17